This TCR beta chain stems from a study of identical twins. Findings and caveats of the study: Cord blood beta clonotypes present at high abundance carried fewer insertions; no such pattern appeared in memory repertoires. Models underestimated out-of-frame TCR alpha sharing in monozygotic twins.

This CDR3 has 16 residues. Germline V gene lookup returns CDR1 DFQATT and CDR2 SNEGSKA (reference sequence). The V segment lost 0 bases and the J segment 1 base; nucleotides outside the gene matches: 5. TCRdb re-called the 5' RACE reads with MiXCR, one entry per CDR3 protein. Here the sample spans hundreds of thousands of distinct CDR3 sequences, roughly an eighth being singletons. For this clonotype: Its target is unknown.

These data are also associated with another study on yellow fever vaccine responses in identical twins. According to that study: The T cell response to vaccination in identical twins was reportedly partly convergent and partly personalized.

The TCR originated in a woman between 18 and 29 years old in good health. The sample consisted of PBMCs. This chain links TRBV20-1 with TRBJ2-2; 7 bases map to TRBD1. In nucleotides, the CDR3 is TGCAGTGCTAGAGATTGGGCAGGGGGGAACACCGGGGAGCTGTTTTTT. Translation gives CSARDWAGGNTGELFF.